This T cell receptor (beta chain) is from a study of regulatory T cells in long-lasting Graves disease. Trimming left V 8 bases short and J 2 bases short, with 13 bases between. CDR3 length equals 13 residues. Germline CDR1 reads MNHNS; CDR2 reads SASEGT. Researchers made TCR beta libraries by using iRepertoire HTBI primers and running Arm-PCR on CDR3 regions. TCRdb analysed the multiplex PCR reads with MiXCR anew, one entry per CDR3 protein. The sample shows 350,000 to 550,000 distinct CDR3 sequences, 15% of them seen only once. Specified time point: newly diagnosed GD, antithyroid drugs for less than 3 months. From RNA extracted from PBMCs, the TCR library was made. The patient group derived from an endocrinology department in Xi'an, China. This clonotype has at least ten counts. These data are also associated with another study on T cells in Graves' hyperthyroidism and ophthalmopathy. That investigation notes: Most thyroid clonotypes with frequency above 0.001 were detected in blood.

This sample comprised peripheral blood mononuclear cells (PBMCs), obtained at new diagnosis, from a patient treated with antithyroid drugs. This receptor was obtained from a woman in her twenties or thirties with Graves disease. The chain employs TRBV6-1 and TRBJ2-7; the D is unclear. This chain's CDR3 is CASGPGLAYEQYF. DNA for the CDR3: TGTGCCAGCGGGCCCGGGCTAGCCTACGAGCAGTACTTC.